The entry below describes one T cell receptor (beta chain). CDR3 length: 15 amino acids. Trimming removed 5 bases from V and 2 bases from J, with 13 bases in between. The germline V gene has CDR1 SGHTA and CDR2 FQGTGA. Individuals aged roughly 18 to 95 years were recruited from some 26 US areas. Participants' own reports of clinical history determined their cohort assignment. This specimen comes from a study of blood T cell repertoires in COVID-19. Across the study: Samples representing acute and convalescent COVID-19 were sourced from the United States, Italy and Spain. T cells, B-cell-depleted T cells, or PBMCs provided the cDNA or gDNA that served as material.

Assay used: immunoSEQ multiplex PCR; TCRdb lists only in-frame clones, some missing. The table includes about 400,000 clones, roughly 90% detected once. This receptor was taken from a woman between 25 and 40 years old with acute COVID-19. The sample taken for sequencing was PBMCs or T cells enriched from blood (not recorded which). The chain links TRBV7-3 to TRBJ2-1; D is ambiguous. The CDR3 bases are TGTGCCAGCAGCCCCTCGGGTTCCCCCTACAATGAGCAGTTCTTC. Encoded protein: CASSPSGSPYNEQFF.